Below, 30 T cell receptor beta chains from the same sample are listed, as sequenced in a study of T cell repertoires in cytomegalovirus infection. Their cognate antigens are unknown. TCRdb processed the reads anew with MiXCR; each CDR3 protein has one entry. Of some 320,000 distinct CDR3 sequences listed, almost 30% are singletons. This sample comprised cultured PBMCs, obtained from culture after CMV antigen stimulation. Receptor source: a human donor in good health (CMV status not recorded). Some clones in this sample may be carry-over from other donors' samples.

This clonotype has more than one count but fewer than ten. The gene calls are TRBV12-3 or TRBV12-4 and TRBJ2-3; 11 nucleotides align to TRBD2. The CDR3 has 19 residues. J gave up 5 bases and V 1 base, and 14 bases lay outside the gene matches. CDR3 protein: CASSLVDSGGASYEDTQYF. In nucleotides, the CDR3 is TGTGCCAGCAGTTTAGTAGATAGCGGGGGGGCCTCGTATGAAGATACGCAGTATTTT.

The chain links TRBV7-2 to TRBJ2-2; the D is unclear. Germline CDR1 reads SGHTA; CDR2 reads FQGNSA. This CDR3 contains 12 residues. V lost 7 bases, J lost 4 bases, and 7 bases lay in between. For the CDR3, the DNA is TGTGCCAGCATAGACATCACCGGGGAGCTGTTTTTT. Translating it yields CASIDITGELFF. Together with reference TRBV7-2 and TRBJ2-2, the CDR3 gives the full variable domain: GAGVSQSPSNKVTEKGKDVELRCDPISGHTALYWYRQSLGQGLEFLIYFQGNSAPDKSGLPSDRFSAERTGGSVSTLTIQRTQQEDSAVYLCASIDITGELFFGEGSRLTVL.

Worth noting for this clonotype: The junction does not match germline at one end; this may be a read error. The genes are TRBV12-3 or TRBV12-4 and TRBJ2-2; possibly TRBD1 or TRBD2 for D (7 bases each). The CDR3 has 15 amino acids. CDR3 DNA: TGTGCCTCCGACCAGGGGGGGGGCAACACCAGGGAGCTGTTTTTT. Its protein product is CASDQGGGNTRELFF.

This chain connects TRBV28 to TRBJ2-2; D is perhaps TRBD2 (6 bases). CDR1 and CDR2 from the germline V gene are MDHEN and SYDVKM. The CDR3 runs 16 residues. V lost 1 base and J lost 0, with 9 bases in between. The CDR3 nucleotides are TGTGCCAGCAGTTTATTCAGGGAGGCGAACACCGGGGAGCTGTTTTTT. Amino acid sequence: CASSLFREANTGELFF.

This clonotype was observed a handful of times. The chain combines TRBV5-6 with TRBJ1-2; D gene uncertain. The ends were cut back, 4 bases at V and 4 bases at J, with 17 bases in the middle. CDR3 length: 15 residues. CDR1 and CDR2 from the germline V gene are SGHDT and YYEEEE. The CDR3 sequence: CASSADTWLVYGYTF. The CDR3 coding sequence is TGTGCCAGCAGCGCAGATACTTGGCTTGTCTATGGCTACACCTTC. Drawing the rest from reference TRBV5-6 and TRBJ1-2, the complete variable domain is DAGVTQSPTHLIKTRGQQVTLRCSPKSGHDTVSWYQQALGQGPQFIFQYYEEEERQRGNFPDRFSGHQFPNYSSELNVNALLLGDSALYLCASSADTWLVYGYTFGSGTRLTVV.

There are many counts of this clonotype. This rearrangement joins TRBV7-2 to TRBJ2-5; 10 bases match TRBD2. CDR1 and CDR2 (germline): SGHTA, FQGNSA. After removal of 4 bases from V and 4 bases from J, the junction contained 18 bases not matched to a gene. This CDR3 contains 19 residues. As DNA, the CDR3 is TGTGCCAGCAGCTACCGCACAGGGACCGCTAGCGGGGGTTTAGAGACCCAGTACTTC. Translated: CASSYRTGTASGGLETQYF.

This clonotype was found many times. The chain carries TRBV4-2 and TRBJ1-1; no firm D call. CDR1 is LGHNA, CDR2 YNFKEQ, per germline. This CDR3 has 16 residues. Trimming shortened V by 0 bases and J by 2 bases, and 13 bases separated the two germline ends. CDR3 DNA: TGTGCCAGCAGCCAAGATCGCGACCTCTTAAACACTGAAGCTTTCTTT. Protein sequence: CASSQDRDLLNTEAFF.

The count of this clonotype is one. This rearrangement joins TRBV7-4 to TRBJ2-1; 9 bases match TRBD2. The CDR3 is 16 amino acids. V shed 6 bases, J shed 2 bases, and the junction held 8 bases outside the gene matches. Germline loops: CDR1 SGHVT, CDR2 SQSDAQ. The CDR3 region is CASSFSGSPTYNEQFF. In DNA, the CDR3 is TGTGCCAGCAGTTTTAGCGGGAGCCCGACCTACAATGAGCAGTTCTTC.

This clonotype was counted at least ten times. In DNA form, the CDR3 reads TGTGCCAGCTGGGGGGGAGACACTGAAGCTTTCTTT. Its protein product is CASWGGDTEAFF. The chain recombines TRBV6-6 with TRBJ1-1; tentatively, D is TRBD1 (5 bases). The CDR3 spans 12 residues. The germline gives CDR1 MNHNY, CDR2 SVGAGI (reference sequence). The V end lost 8 bases, the J end lost 3 bases, and 10 bases lay between the germline ends.

The chain combines TRBV27 with TRBJ2-7; 12 bases agree with TRBD2. The V gene's germline CDR1 is MNHEY and CDR2 SMNVEV (reference sequence). This CDR3 is built from 18 residues. The trim removed 4 bases at V and 6 bases at J, leaving 16 bases unmatched. The CDR3 bases are TGTGCCAGCAGTTCCAGTAACTCGCTACTAGCGGGGGGATTCGAGCAGTACTTC. Protein sequence: CASSSSNSLLAGGFEQYF.

The chain has TRBV7-9 and TRBJ1-1; D not certain. Germline assignment: CDR1 SEHNR and CDR2 FQNEAQ (reference sequence). Between the trimmed V and J ends, which lost 1 base and 8 bases, there was a span of 11 bases. The CDR3 is 13 residues long. The CDR3, as DNA: TGTGCCAGCAGCTTAGGGTCCGTCAGGGAAGCTTTCTTT. Translating it yields CASSLGSVREAFF.

The chain recombines TRBV2 with TRBJ2-3; TRBD2 aligns across 8 bases. Germline V gene lookup returns CDR1 SNHLY and CDR2 FYNNEI. Losses at the gene ends were 5 bases for V and 4 bases for J; bases not matched to a gene: 23. This CDR3 is 20 amino acids long. The CDR3 is CASSWGPRASGLQSADTQYF. The CDR3 DNA is TGTGCCAGCAGTTGGGGGCCTAGGGCTAGCGGGCTTCAATCGGCAGATACGCAGTATTTT.

This clonotype appeared many times. The chain links TRBV6-1 to TRBJ2-4; D is unclear. Germline V gene data show CDR1 as MNHNS and CDR2 as SASEGT. This CDR3 has 12 residues. V lost 1 base and J lost 6, with 4 bases in between. The CDR3 loop is CASSEGLNIQYF. In nucleotides, the CDR3 is TGTGCCAGCAGTGAAGGACTAAACATTCAGTACTTC.

There are a few counts of this clonotype. The chain links TRBV10-2 to TRBJ1-2; a possible D gene is TRBD1 (5 bases). Trimming removed 8 bases at V and 0 bases at J, with 16 bases between. CDR1 and CDR2 (germline): WSHSY, SAAADI. The CDR3 is 15 residues long. CDR3 region: CASYRSGRANYGYTF. In DNA, the CDR3 is TGCGCCAGCTATCGGTCAGGGAGAGCTAACTATGGCTACACCTTC.

This clonotype was observed a handful of times. The chain uses TRBV7-6 and TRBJ2-2; 7 nucleotides match TRBD2. CDR1 is SGHVS, CDR2 FNYEAQ, per germline. J was trimmed by 0 bases and V by 1 base; bases with no gene match: 2. The CDR3 has 16 residues. The CDR3 DNA sequence: TGTGCCAGCAGCTTAGGGCTAGCGGCGAACACCGGGGAGCTGTTTTTT. This translates into CASSLGLAANTGELFF.

The chain couples TRBV11-2 to TRBJ2-3; D perhaps matches TRBD1 (6 bases). Germline V CDR1 and CDR2: SGHAT, FQNNGV. CDR3 size: 13 residues. V was shortened by 1 base and J by 14 bases, with 16 bases between the two germline ends. This CDR3 is CASSLVWGREWYF. Written as DNA, the CDR3 is TGTGCCAGCAGCTTAGTGTGGGGGCGAGAGTGGTATTTT.

This clonotype was seen a handful of times. V usage is TRBV24-1 and J usage is TRBJ1-1; D unresolved. V lost 2 bases and J lost 0, with 6 bases in between. The CDR3 length is 14 residues. Germline V CDR1 and CDR2: KGHDR, SFDVKD. The CDR3 region has the DNA TGTGCCACCAGTGATTCCCGTGTGAACACTGAAGCTTTCTTT. Translated: CATSDSRVNTEAFF.

The chain employs TRBV6-6 and TRBJ1-1, with no clear D. Trimming left V 0 bases short and J 1 base short, with 9 bases between. The CDR3 is made up of 15 amino acids. The germline CDR1 and CDR2 sequences are MNHNY and SVGAGI (reference sequence). This CDR3 reads CASSYSPAENTEAFF. CDR3 nucleotides: TGTGCCAGCAGTTACTCCCCGGCGGAGAACACTGAAGCTTTCTTT.

The gene calls are TRBV4-1 and TRBJ1-1, with D possibly matching TRBD1 (5 bases). CDR3 length equals 17 residues. Germline CDR1 reads MGHRA; CDR2 reads YSYEKL. V was shortened by 4 bases and J by 1 base, with 19 bases between the two germline ends. The CDR3 bases are TGCGCCAGCAGCCCACCTTCGGCAGGGTGGGAGAACACTGAAGCTTTCTTT. Its protein product is CASSPPSAGWENTEAFF.

The chain employs TRBV5-1 and TRBJ1-5, with TRBD1 as a possible D gene (5 bases). Germline V gene lookup returns CDR1 SGHRS and CDR2 YFSETQ. This CDR3 has 16 residues. The V gene lost 4 bases and the J gene lost 3 bases, with 17 bases spanning the gap. The CDR3 protein is CASSLVGGENNQPQHF. CDR3 DNA sequence: TGCGCCAGCAGCCTCGTGGGAGGGGAAAACAATCAGCCCCAGCATTTT.

This sequence joins TRBV19 and TRBJ2-4, with D possibly being TRBD1 (5 bases). Trimming took off 6 bases at V and 9 bases at J, with 18 bases between the two ends. Germline lookup yields CDR1 LNHDA and CDR2 SQIVND (reference sequence). The length of the CDR3 is 14 residues. The CDR3 spells CASRPDSTVVIQYF. For the CDR3, the DNA is TGTGCCAGTAGACCCGACAGCACCGTAGTCATTCAGTACTTC.

The chain has TRBV6-6 and TRBJ2-3, with 9 nucleotides matching TRBD2. V shed 8 bases and J 5 bases; nucleotides not matched to a gene: 11. This CDR3 is 15 amino acids long. Germline V gene lookup returns CDR1 MNHNY and CDR2 SVGAGI (reference sequence). This CDR3 reads CASSRSGRVEDTQYF. The DNA for the CDR3 is TGTGCCAGCTCCCGTAGCGGGAGAGTGGAAGATACGCAGTATTTT.

The V and J genes are TRBV6-1 and TRBJ1-5; TRBD1 matches 7 bases. V shed 6 bases and J 3 bases; nucleotides not matched to a gene: 5. CDR3 length: 14 amino acids. Germline V lookup: CDR1 MNHNS, CDR2 SASEGT. Here the CDR3 reads CASRPTGDNQPQHF. Here the CDR3 DNA reads TGTGCCAGCAGACCCACAGGGGACAATCAGCCCCAGCATTTT.

The chain recombines TRBV15 with TRBJ2-1, with 9 bases matching TRBD2. Trimming took 1 base from V and 6 from J; bases not matched to a gene: 7. This CDR3 has 16 residues. Per germline, CDR1 LNHNV and CDR2 YYDKDF (reference sequence). CDR3 bases: TGTGCCACCAGCAGAGCGTGGGCGGGAGGGCTCAATGAGCAGTTCTTC. Translated: CATSRAWAGGLNEQFF.

Concerning this clonotype: This may be a read error, as it is one base from a much larger clone. V usage is TRBV2 and J usage is TRBJ1-1; D uncertain. This CDR3 comprises 11 residues. Looked up from germline, CDR1 is SNHLY and CDR2 is FYNNEI. Trimming cost V 7 bases and J 3 bases, with 6 bases left between them. Written as DNA, the CDR3 is TGTGCCAGCATCCGGTACACTGAAGCTTTCTTT. Protein product: CASIRYTEAFF.

The V and J genes are TRBV7-2 and TRBJ2-7, with a weak D call TRBD1 (5 bases). The CDR3 has 14 residues. The germline V and J ends were trimmed by 2 bases and 3 bases, with 11 bases remaining between them. The germline CDR1 and CDR2 sequences are SGHTA and FQGNSA. CDR3 nucleotide sequence: TGTGCCAGCAGCTTACGGACACCAGGCTACGAGCAGTACTTC. Protein: CASSLRTPGYEQYF.

This chain links TRBV7-9 with TRBJ2-7, with TRBD2 matching over 11 bases. CDR1 is SEHNR and CDR2 is FQNEAQ in the germline V gene (reference sequence). The trim removed 5 bases at V and 2 bases at J, leaving 8 bases unmatched. The CDR3 extends over 16 amino acids. The DNA of the CDR3 is TGTGCCAGCAGCCGTCCGCTAGCGGGGGGAACCTACGAGCAGTACTTC. Translation: CASSRPLAGGTYEQYF.

The V call is TRBV28, the J call TRBJ1-1; possible D gene TRBD1, 5 bases. Trimming left V 1 base short and J 12 bases short, with 21 bases between. Germline lookup yields CDR1 MDHEN and CDR2 SYDVKM. This CDR3 spans 15 amino acids. Here the CDR3 reads CASSLYRRAGDTSFF. The CDR3 DNA reads TGTGCCAGCAGTTTATATCGTAGGGCGGGGGATACGTCTTTCTTT.

This clonotype was counted ten times or more. DNA of the CDR3: TGTGCCAGCAGCGTCGGACTAGCGGGAGGGCCGCCCGTCTACAATGAGCAGTTCTTC. This sequence encodes CASSVGLAGGPPVYNEQFF. This chain connects TRBV7-8 to TRBJ2-1; TRBD2 aligns across 15 bases. J lost 3 bases, V lost 5 bases, and 11 bases had no gene match. Germline V gene sequence: CDR1 SGHVS, CDR2 FQNEAQ. This CDR3 has 19 residues. Variable domain in full (rest from reference TRBV7-8 and TRBJ2-1): GAGVSQSPRYKVAKRGQDVALRCDPISGHVSLFWYQQALGQGPEFLTYFQNEAQLDKSGLPSDRFFAERPEGSVSTLKIQRTQQEDSAVYLCASSVGLAGGPPVYNEQFFGPGTRLTVL.

The chain uses TRBV7-2 and TRBJ1-6; tentative D call: TRBD1 (5 bases). CDR1 SGHTA and CDR2 FQGNSA come from the germline V gene. The ends were cut back, 4 bases at V and 7 bases at J, with 17 bases in the middle. This CDR3 contains 16 residues. CDR3 sequence reads: CASSWPPGARNSPLHF. The CDR3, as DNA: TGTGCCAGCAGCTGGCCCCCCGGGGCCAGGAATTCACCCCTCCACTTT. The variable domain in full, completed from reference TRBV7-2 and TRBJ1-6, reads GAGVSQSPSNKVTEKGKDVELRCDPISGHTALYWYRQSLGQGLEFLIYFQGNSAPDKSGLPSDRFSAERTGGSVSTLTIQRTQQEDSAVYLCASSWPPGARNSPLHFGNGTRLTVT.